This T cell receptor beta chain is from a study of early stage breast cancer tumors. Looking at the study overall: The ER+/PR+/HER2- tumors included fewer than 10 ductal and a few lobular carcinomas. Samples were sequenced at around 10-fold average coverage. Notes on the study in general: Commonly generated sequences made up most enriched TCRB sequences shared between patients. Functional markers like CD4, CD8 and FOXP3 were missed in bulk sequencing.

TCRdb's table, derived via immunoSEQ multiplex PCR, lists solely in-frame clones and lacks some. The sample holds around 28,000 clones, 80% seen once. Germline CDR1 LNHDA, CDR2 SQIVND (reference sequence). Deletions cut 6 bases from V and 1 base from J, with 7 bases between. The CDR3 is made up of 13 amino acids. Comments on this clone: Its antigen is currently unknown.

The chain joins TRBV19 to TRBJ1-3; D is perhaps TRBD1 (5 bases). The sequenced material came from blood. This receptor was taken from a person aged 60 to 70 with breast cancer. Written as DNA, the CDR3 is TGTGCCAGTAGACAGGTATCTGGAAACACCATATATTTT. Its translation is CASRQVSGNTIYF. The complete variable domain, with remaining parts taken from reference TRBV19 and TRBJ1-3, reads DGGITQSPKYLFRKEGQNVTLSCEQNLNHDAMYWYRQDPGQGLRLIYYSQIVNDFQKGDIAEGYSVSREKKESFPLTVTSAQKNPTAFYLCASRQVSGNTIYFGEGSWLTVV.